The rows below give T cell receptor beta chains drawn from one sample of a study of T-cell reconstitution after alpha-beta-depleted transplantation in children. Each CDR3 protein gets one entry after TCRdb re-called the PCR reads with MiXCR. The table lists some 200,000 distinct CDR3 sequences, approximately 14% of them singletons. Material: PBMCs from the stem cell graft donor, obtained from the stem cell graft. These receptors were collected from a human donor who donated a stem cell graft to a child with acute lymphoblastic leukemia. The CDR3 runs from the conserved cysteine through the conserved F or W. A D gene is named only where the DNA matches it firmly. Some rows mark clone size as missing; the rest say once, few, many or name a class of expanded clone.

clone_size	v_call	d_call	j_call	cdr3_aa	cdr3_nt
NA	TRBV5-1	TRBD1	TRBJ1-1	CASSPRTGDMNTEAFF	TGCGCCAGCAGCCCCCGGACAGGCGACATGAACACTGAAGCTTTCTTT
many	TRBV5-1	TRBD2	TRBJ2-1	CASSLRLAGHFYNEQFF	TGCGCCAGCAGCCTCCGACTAGCGGGGCACTTTTACAATGAGCAGTTCTTC
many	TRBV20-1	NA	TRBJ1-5	CSARQGYSNQPQHF	TGCAGTGCTAGACAGGGTTATAGCAATCAGCCCCAGCATTTT
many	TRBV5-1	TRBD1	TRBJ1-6	CASSTSGTGKSSYNSPLHF	TGCGCCAGCAGCACTTCCGGGACAGGGAAGAGCTCCTATAATTCACCCCTCCACTTT
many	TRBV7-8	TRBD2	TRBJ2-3	CASSSVAGEGADTQYF	TGTGCCAGCAGCTCTGTAGCGGGAGAGGGAGCAGATACGCAGTATTTT
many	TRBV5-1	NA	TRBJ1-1	CASSSGAEAFF	TGCGCCAGCAGCTCCGGTGCTGAAGCTTTCTTT
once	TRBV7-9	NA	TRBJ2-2	CASSLALYTGELFF	TGTGCCAGCAGCTTAGCCCTTTACACCGGGGAGCTGTTTTTT
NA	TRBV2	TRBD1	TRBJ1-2	CAFSFRAGQGAGNYGYTF	TGTGCCTTCAGTTTCAGGGCGGGACAGGGGGCCGGTAACTATGGCTACACCTTC
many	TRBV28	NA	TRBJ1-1	CASGLGGHTEAFF	TGTGCCAGCGGCCTAGGGGGGCACACTGAAGCTTTCTTT
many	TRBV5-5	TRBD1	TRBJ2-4	CASSFGTGENIQYF	TGTGCCAGCAGCTTTGGGACAGGGGAAAACATTCAGTACTTC
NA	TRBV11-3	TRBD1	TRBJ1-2	CASSGSTGVYGYTF	TGTGCCAGCAGCGGCTCGACAGGGGTCTATGGCTACACCTTC
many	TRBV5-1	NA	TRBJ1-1	CASSLTGLRNTEAFF	TGCGCCAGCAGCTTGACGGGACTCCGTAACACTGAAGCTTTCTTT
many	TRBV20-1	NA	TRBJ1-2	CSARAGTELYLGYTF	TGCAGTGCTAGAGCCGGGACCGAGTTATATTTAGGCTACACCTTC
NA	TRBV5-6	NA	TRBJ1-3	CASSVRDHGHTIYF	TGTGCCAGCAGCGTCCGGGACCATGGCCACACCATATATTTT
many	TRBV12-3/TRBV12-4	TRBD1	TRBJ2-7	CASSSGQVYEQYF	TGTGCCAGCAGTTCAGGACAGGTCTACGAGCAGTACTTC
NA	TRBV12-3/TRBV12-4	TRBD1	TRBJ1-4	CASSRTGPATNEKLFF	TGTGCCAGCAGTCGGACAGGACCCGCAACTAATGAAAAACTGTTTTTT
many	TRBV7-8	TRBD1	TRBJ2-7	CASSPRTGSYEQYF	TGTGCCAGCAGCCCTCGGACAGGGAGCTACGAGCAGTACTTC
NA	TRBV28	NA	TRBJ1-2	CASSLAGGGYGYTF	TGTGCCAGCAGCCTCGCGGGGGGGGGCTATGGCTACACCTTC
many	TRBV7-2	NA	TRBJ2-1	CASSLSSGTWQFF	TGTGCCAGCAGCTTAAGTAGCGGCACTTGGCAGTTCTTC
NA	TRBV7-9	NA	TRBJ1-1	CASSWMGGARTEAFF	TGTGCCAGCAGCTGGATGGGGGGGGCGCGCACTGAAGCTTTCTTT
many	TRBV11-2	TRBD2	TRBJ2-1	CASSRGGSNEQFF	TGTGCCAGCTCCCGGGGGGGAAGCAATGAGCAGTTCTTC
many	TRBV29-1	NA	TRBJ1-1	CSVDRQALNTEAFF	TGCAGCGTTGACAGACAGGCATTGAACACTGAAGCTTTCTTT
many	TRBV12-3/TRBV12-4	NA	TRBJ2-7	CASSLDVEGRRYFEQYF	TGTGCCAGCAGTTTAGATGTAGAGGGGCGTCGATATTTTGAGCAGTACTTC
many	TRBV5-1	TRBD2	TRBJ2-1	CASSFSGRARYNEQFF	TGCGCCAGCAGCTTTAGCGGGAGGGCGCGGTACAATGAGCAGTTCTTC
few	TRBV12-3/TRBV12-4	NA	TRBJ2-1	CASSHQDYYNEQFF	TGTGCCAGCAGCCATCAGGATTACTACAATGAGCAGTTCTTC
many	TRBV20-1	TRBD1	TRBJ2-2	CSAKGQLSGELFF	TGCAGTGCTAAGGGACAGCTCAGTGGGGAGCTGTTTTTT
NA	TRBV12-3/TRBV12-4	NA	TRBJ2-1	CASSFGQSLLAFYNEQFF	TGTGCCAGCAGTTTCGGCCAGAGTCTCCTAGCCTTCTACAATGAGCAGTTCTTC
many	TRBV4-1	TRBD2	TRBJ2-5	CASSQPGGTRETQYF	TGCGCCAGCAGCCAACCCGGCGGGACTAGAGAGACCCAGTACTTC
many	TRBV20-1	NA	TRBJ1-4	CSAPRTGEKLFF	TGCAGTGCCCCGCGGACGGGTGAAAAACTGTTTTTT
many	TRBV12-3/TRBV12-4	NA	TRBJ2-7	CASMMTVNYEQYF	TGTGCCAGTATGATGACTGTTAATTACGAGCAGTACTTC
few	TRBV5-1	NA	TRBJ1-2	CASSLAQDSHGYTF	TGCGCCAGCAGCTTGGCCCAGGACAGCCATGGCTACACCTTC
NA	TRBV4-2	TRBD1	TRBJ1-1	CASSQTSGQPFFEAFF	TGTGCCAGCAGCCAAACGTCGGGACAGCCTTTTTTTGAAGCTTTCTTT
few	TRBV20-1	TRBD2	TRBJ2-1	CSAPESGRLAYNEQFF	TGCAGTGCTCCTGAGAGCGGGAGGCTCGCCTACAATGAGCAGTTCTTC
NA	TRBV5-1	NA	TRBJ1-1	CASSFRAGWEAFF	TGCGCCAGCAGCTTTAGGGCGGGCTGGGAAGCTTTCTTT
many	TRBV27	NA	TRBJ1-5	CASSFGYNQPQHF	TGTGCCAGCAGTTTTGGTTATAATCAGCCCCAGCATTTT
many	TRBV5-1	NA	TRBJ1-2	CASSLEAPGSSGYTF	TGCGCCAGCAGCTTGGAAGCCCCCGGGAGTAGTGGCTACACCTTC
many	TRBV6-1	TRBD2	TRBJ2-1	CASSDLAGGYNEQFF	TGTGCCAGCAGTGATCTAGCGGGAGGTTACAATGAGCAGTTCTTC
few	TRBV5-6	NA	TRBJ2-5	CASSFGGEAQYF	TGTGCCAGCAGCTTTGGAGGGGAGGCCCAGTACTTC
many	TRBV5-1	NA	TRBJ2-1	CASTHGDSYNEQFF	TGCGCCAGCACCCACGGGGACTCCTACAATGAGCAGTTCTTC
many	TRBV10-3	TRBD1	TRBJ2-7	CAISLINGTAYEQYF	TGTGCCATCAGTCTAATAAACGGGACAGCCTACGAGCAGTACTTC
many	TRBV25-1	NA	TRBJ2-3	CASRDRLRTQYF	TGTGCCAGCAGAGACCGCCTGCGTACGCAGTATTTT
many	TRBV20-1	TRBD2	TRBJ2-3	CSACLAGVKDTQYF	TGCAGTGCTTGTCTAGCGGGAGTTAAAGATACGCAGTATTTT
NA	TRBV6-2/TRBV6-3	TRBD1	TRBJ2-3	CASSYGTGATDTQYF	TGTGCCAGCAGTTACGGGACAGGCGCCACAGATACGCAGTATTTT
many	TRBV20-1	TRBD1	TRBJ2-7	CSATTGESYEQYF	TGCAGTGCTACTACAGGGGAGTCCTACGAGCAGTACTTC
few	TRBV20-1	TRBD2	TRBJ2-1	CSAGPSGLATYNEQFF	TGCAGTGCTGGGCCTAGCGGACTAGCGACCTACAATGAGCAGTTCTTC
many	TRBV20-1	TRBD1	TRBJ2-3	CSAEPGQARADTQYF	TGCAGTGCTGAACCCGGACAGGCCAGGGCAGATACGCAGTATTTT
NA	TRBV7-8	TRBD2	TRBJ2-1	CASTRLAGGNEQFF	TGTGCCAGCACGCGACTAGCCGGCGGCAATGAGCAGTTCTTC
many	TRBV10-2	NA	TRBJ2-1	CASSESLGESYNEQFF	TGCGCCAGCAGTGAGTCGTTGGGGGAATCCTACAATGAGCAGTTCTTC